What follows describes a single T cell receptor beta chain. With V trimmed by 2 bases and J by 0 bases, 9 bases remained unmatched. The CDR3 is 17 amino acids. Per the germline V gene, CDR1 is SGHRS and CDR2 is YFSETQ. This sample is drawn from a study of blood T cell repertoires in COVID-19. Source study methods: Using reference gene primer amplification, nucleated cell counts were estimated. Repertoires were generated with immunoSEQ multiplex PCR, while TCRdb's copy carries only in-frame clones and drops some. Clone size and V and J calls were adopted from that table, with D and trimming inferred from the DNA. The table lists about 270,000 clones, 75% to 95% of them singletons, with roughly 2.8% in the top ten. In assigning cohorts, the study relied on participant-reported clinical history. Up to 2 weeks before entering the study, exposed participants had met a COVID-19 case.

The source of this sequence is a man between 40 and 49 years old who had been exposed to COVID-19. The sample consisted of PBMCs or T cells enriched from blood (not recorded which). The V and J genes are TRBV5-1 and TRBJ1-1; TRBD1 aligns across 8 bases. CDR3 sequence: CASSFFSRGLMNTEAFF. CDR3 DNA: TGCGCCAGCAGCTTTTTCTCCAGGGGGCTCATGAACACTGAAGCTTTCTTT.